This TCR beta chain was sequenced during a study of cytomegalovirus exposure and HLA in healthy donors. On the study more broadly: In a later analysis, the roughly 120 validation repertoires were reported to have used the same platform as the approximately 690 first-cohort repertoires.

As concerns this clone: Its specificity is unknown.

This CDR3 spans 17 amino acids. Germline V lookup: CDR1 SQVTM, CDR2 ANQGSEA. V was trimmed by 5 bases and J by 8 bases, leaving 28 bases between them. The study, taken as a whole, reports: TCR sequences were mostly rare, though some public TCRs occurred in many donors. Later, an analysis found that TCR clusters from the first cohort tended to co-occur in the 120 validation repertoires. Altogether, 164 TCR beta chains were recorded as cytomegalovirus-associated.

Here immunoSEQ multiplex PCR was the method, and the copy in TCRdb shows in-frame clones only, minus some. This table has about 220,000 clones, 75% to 95% appearing once. Sequencing was performed on PBMCs. The origin of this receptor is a woman aged 18-29 years in good health and CMV-seronegative. The chain joins TRBV29-1 to TRBJ2-1; D is possibly TRBD1 (7 bases). The CDR3: CSVHRGLLGGRWDEQFF. The CDR3 region has the DNA TGCAGCGTTCACAGGGGATTATTAGGTGGGAGGTGGGATGAGCAGTTCTTC.